This TCR beta chain was sequenced in a study of blood T cell repertoires in COVID-19. Across the study: Samples came from the United States, Italy and Spain, spanning acute and convalescent COVID-19. Sources were T cells, B-cell-depleted T cells, or PBMCs; the material itself was cDNA or gDNA.

CDR3 length: 16 residues. Trimming took 2 bases from V and 13 from J, leaving 24 bases between them. CDR1 is GTSNPN, CDR2 SVGIG, per germline (reference sequence). Recruitment covered about 26 US areas and drew participants whose ages spanned about 18 to 90 years. Data came from immunoSEQ multiplex PCR; TCRdb stores just in-frame clones and leaves some out. Of 270,000 or so clones in the sample, about 90% are singletons; the top ten hold approximately 4%. The gene calls are TRBV30 and TRBJ1-6; D is perhaps TRBD1 (6 bases). This TCR came from a woman aged 30 to 39 with acute COVID-19. The specimen was PBMCs or T cells enriched from blood (not recorded which). CDR3 DNA sequence: TGTGCCTGGAGTACCACAGGGTCGGCACCTGGCTTTCCCCTCCACTTT. It encodes CAWSTTGSAPGFPLHF.